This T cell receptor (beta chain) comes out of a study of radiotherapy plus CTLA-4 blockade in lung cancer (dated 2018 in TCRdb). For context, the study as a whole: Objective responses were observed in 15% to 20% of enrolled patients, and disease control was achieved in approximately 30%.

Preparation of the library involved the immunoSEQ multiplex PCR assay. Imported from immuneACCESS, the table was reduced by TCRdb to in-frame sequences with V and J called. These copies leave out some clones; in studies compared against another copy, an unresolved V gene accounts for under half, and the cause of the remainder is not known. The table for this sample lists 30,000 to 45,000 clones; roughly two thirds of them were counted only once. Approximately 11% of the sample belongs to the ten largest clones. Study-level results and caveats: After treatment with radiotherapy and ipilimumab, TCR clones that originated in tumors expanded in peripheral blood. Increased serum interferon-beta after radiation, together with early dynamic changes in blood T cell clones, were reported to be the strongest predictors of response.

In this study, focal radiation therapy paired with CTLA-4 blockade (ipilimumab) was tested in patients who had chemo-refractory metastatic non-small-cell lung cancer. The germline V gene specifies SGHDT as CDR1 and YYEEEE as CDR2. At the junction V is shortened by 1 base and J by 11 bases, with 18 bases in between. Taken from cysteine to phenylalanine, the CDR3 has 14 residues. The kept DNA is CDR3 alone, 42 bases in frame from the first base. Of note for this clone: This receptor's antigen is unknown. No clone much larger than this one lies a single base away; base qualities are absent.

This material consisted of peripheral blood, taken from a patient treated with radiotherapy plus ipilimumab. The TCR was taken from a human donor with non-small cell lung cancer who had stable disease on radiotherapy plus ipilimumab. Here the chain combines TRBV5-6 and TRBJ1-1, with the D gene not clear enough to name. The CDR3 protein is CASSLNLDYADAFF. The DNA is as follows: TGTGCCAGCAGCTTGAACCTAGATTATGCCGACGCTTTCTTT. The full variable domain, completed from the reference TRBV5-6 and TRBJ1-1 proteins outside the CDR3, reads DAGVTQSPTHLIKTRGQQVTLRCSPKSGHDTVSWYQQALGQGPQFIFQYYEEEERQRGNFPDRFSGHQFPNYSSELNVNALLLGDSALYLCASSLNLDYADAFFGQGTRLTVV.